What follows is one TCR beta chain and its context. The antigen is undetermined. This specimen comes from a study of CD8 T cells in ankylosing spondylitis. MiXCR, run by TCRdb on the 5' RACE reads, gives a single entry per CDR3 protein. The repertoire holds roughly 300,000 distinct CDR3 sequences, with 6.5% to 10% as singletons. The study's findings and limits: A motif of roughly eight highly homologous TCR beta variants was seen as apparently characteristic of ankylosing spondylitis blood.

V lost 7 bases and J lost 5; bases outside the gene matches: 2. From germline, CDR1 is SQVTM and CDR2 ANQGSEA. The CDR3 runs to 11 residues. Specimen: blood, either unsorted or a sorted T cell fraction (not recorded which). The chain carries TRBV29-1 and TRBJ2-7, with 10 bases aligning to TRBD1. The clonotype was recovered from a male donor with ankylosing spondylitis. CDR3 nucleotide sequence: TGCAGCGCCGGACAGGGGGACGAGCAGTACTTC. As protein: CSAGQGDEQYF.